One T cell receptor (beta chain) is described in this entry. What it binds is not known. Per the germline V gene, CDR1 is SGHNT and CDR2 is YENEEA. There are 16 residues in the CDR3. V lost 3 bases and J 1 base, leaving 13 bases between the germline ends. 13 Jbeta primers and 60 Vbeta primers were used for the PCR. Only in-frame clones appear in the TCRdb table, and some are missing; sequencing was by immunoSEQ multiplex PCR. The sample includes 65,000 to 85,000 clones, 10% of them seen just once. This entry comes from a study of cytomegalovirus exposure and HLA in healthy donors. As for the study in general: A previous analysis identified more than 100 million unique TCR beta sequences derived from roughly 180 million T cells.

Study conclusions and caveats: Certain indistinguishable V segments, among them TRBV6-2 and TRBV6-3, were excluded.

The chain uses TRBV11-3 and TRBJ1-3; tentatively, D is TRBD1 (5 bases). The TCR was taken from a man aged 55 to 70 in good health and CMV-seropositive. Sequencing used PBMCs. CDR3 DNA sequence: TGTGCCAGCAGCTTCCCAGACAGAGCGTCTGGAAACACCATATATTTT. Translation gives CASSFPDRASGNTIYF.